This T cell receptor beta chain is drawn from a study of CD8 T cells in ankylosing spondylitis. Overall study results and limits: Peripheral blood held disease-linked clones only at relatively low frequency, and these were CD8+.

Germline values: CDR1 SGDLS, CDR2 YYNGEE. The V and J ends lost 0 bases and 0 bases respectively, with 10 bases between them. The CDR3 length is 16 residues. In this sample, this clonotype turned up many times. What it binds is unknown. Construction of TCR beta libraries was performed using quantitative 5'-RACE with molecular barcodes. One entry per CDR3 protein, called by TCRdb with MiXCR from the 5' RACE reads. The table has 8,500 to 10,000 distinct CDR3 sequences, under 6.5% seen once. V is TRBV9 and J is TRBJ1-3; D unclear. This clonotype was sampled from a female donor with ankylosing spondylitis or in good health (not recorded which). The sequencing input was blood, either unsorted or a sorted T cell fraction (not recorded which). For the CDR3, the DNA is TGTGCCAGCAGCGTAGGTGGCGGAAGCTCTGGAAACACCATATATTTT. Protein: CASSVGGGSSGNTIYF.